The clone carrying this T cell receptor (beta chain) came up a few times. Its specificity is unknown. These data originate in a study of CD8+ T cells in alopecia areata. V trimming: 6 bases; J trimming: 13 bases; junction bases outside the gene matches: 5. This CDR3 has 11 residues. Germline V CDR1 and CDR2: KGHSH, LQKENI. The authors extracted RNA and reverse transcribed it into cDNA as the sequencing template. This table comes from immunoSEQ multiplex PCR, and its TCRdb copy is limited to in-frame clones, with some not included. The sample contains around 190,000 clones, around 60% of which appear only once. Study results and caveats: Within the top 100, expanded CD8+ clones significantly decreased with tofacitinib, as did scalp clonality. Unlike in mice, where it was clearer, TCR sharing across patients was less clear, possibly HLA-related. It was lesional scalp, especially alopecia totalis/universalis, that showed higher clonality than normal scalp.

Specified treatment: oral pan-JAK inhibitor, 5-10 mg twice daily. Lesional scalp punch biopsies and peripheral blood came from alopecia areata patients. The TCR was taken from a human donor with alopecia areata. The V gene is TRBV18, the J gene TRBJ2-1, with 8 bases identical to TRBD1. The specimen was CD4+ T cells sorted from blood, collected around week 50, from a patient treated with tofacitinib. The CDR3 DNA reads as TGTGCCAGCTCTCCCGGGACAGGTCAGTTCTTC. Its protein is CASSPGTGQFF.